This passage covers 21 T cell receptor beta chains from one sample sequenced in a study of Ad26.COV2.S vaccination and SARS-CoV-2 variants. Treatment reported: some 20 received Ad26.COV2.S at low or high dose, single or two shots; about 5 received placebo; per-sample allocation not given. Specimens were obtained on day 63 following the first vaccine or placebo injection. Clones were read by immunoSEQ multiplex PCR, and TCRdb kept only the in-frame ones, dropping some. The repertoire holds fewer than 500,000 clones, with about 91% as singletons. Source: peripheral blood, taken in a trial of Ad26.COV2.S vaccine versus placebo. All receptors derive from a person aged 18-60 years who received the Ad26.COV2.S COVID-19 vaccine or a placebo.

In its sample, this clone was seen once. J is TRBJ2-2 and V is TRBV7-9; unclear D gene. Germline V lookup: CDR1 SEHNR, CDR2 FQNEAQ (reference sequence). The CDR3 contains 15 residues. Trimming pared 10 bases from V and 6 bases from J, leaving 21 bases between. The DNA for the CDR3 is TGTGCCAACGAGAAGGGCCGATTCCGCTCCGGGGAGCTGTTTTTT. Amino acid sequence: CANEKGRFRSGELFF.

The J gene is TRBJ1-3, the V gene TRBV4-1; tentatively, D is TRBD1 (5 bases). The V and J ends lost 4 bases and 5 bases respectively, with 12 bases between them. CDR3 length: 14 residues. Germline V gene data show CDR1 as MGHRA and CDR2 as YSYEKL. CDR3 sequence reads: CASSPSGWRNTIYF. The CDR3 DNA is TGCGCCAGCAGCCCGTCAGGGTGGAGAAACACCATATATTTT.

The CDR3 bases are TGTGCCAGCAGCTTAGTTGCGGGGGGCCGGGAGACCCAGTACTTC. It specifies CASSLVAGGRETQYF. The J gene is TRBJ2-5, the V gene TRBV13; 8 bases line up with TRBD2. This CDR3 has 15 residues. V lost 1 base, J lost 5 bases, and 6 bases stayed unmatched. Germline assignment: CDR1 PRHDT and CDR2 FYEKMQ (reference sequence). The full variable domain, completed using reference TRBV13 and TRBJ2-5, is AAGVIQSPRHLIKEKRETATLKCYPIPRHDTVYWYQQGPGQDPQFLISFYEKMQSDKGSIPDRFSAQQFSDYHSELNMSSLELGDSALYFCASSLVAGGRETQYFGPGTRLLVL.

The chain couples TRBV7-9 to TRBJ2-1, with 11 bases fitting TRBD2. V shed 5 bases, J shed 4 bases, and the junction held 10 bases outside the gene matches. CDR1 SEHNR and CDR2 FQNEAQ come from the germline V gene (reference sequence). CDR3 length: 17 residues. This CDR3 reads CASSPLPGTSGYNEQFF. CDR3 nucleotide sequence: TGTGCCAGCAGCCCTCTCCCCGGGACTAGCGGATACAATGAGCAGTTCTTC. The full variable domain, completed using reference TRBV7-9 and TRBJ2-1, is DTGVSQNPRHKITKRGQNVTFRCDPISEHNRLYWYRQTLGQGPEFLTYFQNEAQLEKSRLLSDRFSAERPKGSFSTLEIQRTEQGDSAMYLCASSPLPGTSGYNEQFFGPGTRLTVL.

The chain carries TRBV5-1 and TRBJ2-5; D is undetermined. Trimming pared 0 bases from V and 3 bases from J, leaving 6 bases between. From germline, CDR1 is SGHRS and CDR2 YFSETQ. This CDR3 region has 13 residues. CDR3 bases: TGCGCCAGCAGCTTGGGCTTTGAAGAGACCCAGTACTTC. The encoded protein is CASSLGFEETQYF.

This clone was recorded only once. The chain has TRBV6-2 or TRBV6-3 and TRBJ1-1; 7 bases match TRBD1. This CDR3 contains 15 residues. The germline V gene encodes CDR1 MNHEY and CDR2 SVGEGT. After removal of 2 bases from V and 6 bases from J, the junction contained 9 bases not matched to a gene. Written as DNA, the CDR3 is TGTGCCAGCAGTTACGGTGTAGGGGGCCGTCCTGAAGCTTTCTTT. Translated, it gives CASSYGVGGRPEAFF.

The chain has TRBV6-2 or TRBV6-3 and TRBJ1-2; TRBD1 might be the D (5 bases). The V and J ends lost 0 bases and 5 bases respectively, with 10 bases between them. Germline CDR1 MNHEY, CDR2 SVGEGT. The CDR3 runs to 14 residues. The CDR3 region has the DNA TGTGCCAGCAGTTACTCGGAAGGGGAATATGGCTACACCTTC. This codes for CASSYSEGEYGYTF.

The chain recombines TRBV4-1 with TRBJ2-3; 11 nucleotides line up with TRBD2. The CDR3 consists of 19 residues. The ends lost 4 bases at V and 2 bases at J; junction bases unmatched: 14. CDR1 and CDR2 (germline): MGHRA, YSYEKL. CDR3 region: CASSPEHTLAGGPTDTQYF. DNA of the CDR3: TGCGCCAGCAGCCCGGAACACACCTTAGCGGGAGGGCCCACAGATACGCAGTATTTT.

This sequence joins TRBV4-1 and TRBJ2-3; 8 nucleotides line up with TRBD2. The ends lost 1 base at V and 2 bases at J; junction bases unmatched: 5. The CDR3 loop spans 16 amino acids. Looked up from germline, CDR1 is MGHRA and CDR2 is YSYEKL. The CDR3 here is CASSQGLGGDTDTQYF. The CDR3 DNA sequence: TGCGCCAGCAGCCAAGGCCTCGGGGGGGACACAGATACGCAGTATTTT.

This chain joins TRBV3-1 (or the pseudogene TRBV3-2) and TRBJ1-1; D is perhaps TRBD1 (5 bases). The V gene's germline CDR1 is LGHDT and CDR2 YNNKEL (reference sequence). The ends were cut back, 1 base at V and 6 bases at J, with 9 bases in the middle. The CDR3 is made up of 13 amino acids. The DNA of the CDR3 is TGTGCCAGCAGCCAAGGATGGGGCGCTGAAGCTTTCTTT. As protein: CASSQGWGAEAFF.

The chain recombines TRBV5-1 with TRBJ1-1; no reliable D call. The germline V gene encodes CDR1 SGHRS and CDR2 YFSETQ. The CDR3 sequence is 15 residues long. Trimming stripped 0 bases from V and 9 bases from J, with 18 bases between. CDR3 sequence reads: CASSLDAGSSQKAFF. The CDR3, as DNA: TGCGCCAGCAGCTTGGACGCCGGGTCTTCGCAAAAAGCTTTCTTT. The full variable domain, completed using reference TRBV5-1 and TRBJ1-1, is KAGVTQTPRYLIKTRGQQVTLSCSPISGHRSVSWYQQTPGQGLQFLFEYFSETQRNKGNFPGRFSGRQFSNSRSEMNVSTLELGDSALYLCASSLDAGSSQKAFFGQGTRLTVV.

The chain links TRBV21-1 to TRBJ2-1; the D call TRBD1 from the table was never checked on the DNA. TRBV21-1 represents a pseudogene. CDR3 length: 16 residues. This chain's CDR3 is CASSKKGGTADNEQFF. The CDR3 DNA sequence: TGTGCCAGCAGCAAAAAGGGTGGGACAGCAGACAATGAGCAGTTCTTC.

The chain carries TRBV28 and TRBJ2-2; a weak D match, TRBD1 (6 bases). Trimming took off 3 bases at V and 5 bases at J, with 7 bases between the two ends. Germline CDR1 and CDR2: MDHEN and SYDVKM. CDR3 size: 13 residues. The CDR3 spells CASSFQGTGELFF. CDR3 in DNA: TGTGCCAGCAGTTTTCAGGGGACCGGGGAGCTGTTTTTT.

The V and J genes are TRBV19 and TRBJ2-7; either TRBD1 or TRBD2 may fit D (5 bases each). Deletions cut 10 bases from V and 4 bases from J, with 20 bases between. The germline gives CDR1 LNHDA, CDR2 SQIVND (reference sequence). The CDR3 extends over 14 amino acids. The CDR3 loop is CATNWGTGSYEQYV. The CDR3 nucleotides read TGTGCCACAAATTGGGGGACGGGCTCATACGAGCAGTACGTC.

The rearrangement joins TRBV5-4 to TRBJ2-7; D possibly corresponds to TRBD1 (6 bases). CDR3 length equals 16 residues. Trimming removed 0 bases from V and 5 bases from J, with 18 bases in between. Looked up from germline, CDR1 is SGHNT and CDR2 is YYREEE (reference sequence). The CDR3 coding sequence is TGTGCCAGCAGCTTGGACGGTATGTCAGGGGAGAACGAGCAGTACTTC. It translates to CASSLDGMSGENEQYF.

V is TRBV4-3 and J is TRBJ1-4; D is perhaps TRBD1 (5 bases). Germline V CDR1 and CDR2: LGHNA, YSLEER. The length of the CDR3 is 14 residues. Trimming shortened V by 1 base and J by 5 bases, and 8 bases separated the two germline ends. The CDR3 nucleotides read TGCGCCAGCAGCCAAGTGTGGGGGAATGAAAAACTGTTTTTT. Its protein is CASSQVWGNEKLFF.

This chain connects TRBV6-5 to TRBJ1-2; the D is unclear. The germline gives CDR1 MNHEY, CDR2 SVGAGI. There are 16 residues in the CDR3. Trimming left V 0 bases short and J 4 bases short, with 15 bases between. Written as DNA, the CDR3 is TGTGCCAGCAGTTACTCTACGTGGAGGTCAGGCTATGGCTACACCTTC. Its translation: CASSYSTWRSGYGYTF.

This clone appeared once. The chain carries TRBV7-3 and TRBJ2-3; D possibly corresponds to TRBD2 (5 bases). Germline V CDR1 and CDR2: SGHTA, FQGTGA. This CDR3 is 14 amino acids long. Trimming took 4 bases from V and 6 from J, leaving 14 bases between them. The CDR3 DNA sequence: TGTGCCAGCAGCTCTTCCCTCGGGAAGGATACGCAGTATTTT. As protein: CASSSSLGKDTQYF.

The genes are TRBV4-1 and TRBJ1-5, with 7 bases aligning to TRBD1. Germline V CDR1 and CDR2: MGHRA, YSYEKL. V dropped 1 base and J dropped 4; count of bases not matched to a gene: 7. CDR3 length: 16 residues. DNA of the CDR3: TGCGCCAGCAGCCAAGGAAGGGACAGTAGAAATCAGCCCCAGCATTTT. Translation gives CASSQGRDSRNQPQHF.

The chain joins TRBV5-1 to TRBJ2-5; D unclear. The length of the CDR3 is 12 residues. The germline V gene has CDR1 SGHRS and CDR2 YFSETQ. V was cut by 4 bases and J by 5 bases, with 9 bases left in between. The CDR3 sequence is CASSRVRETQYF. The CDR3, as DNA: TGCGCCAGCAGCAGGGTTCGGGAGACCCAGTACTTC.

This sequence joins TRBV6-5 and TRBJ1-2; D is undetermined. This CDR3 contains 14 residues. Trimming left V 6 bases short and J 2 bases short, with 13 bases between. The germline gives CDR1 MNHEY, CDR2 SVGAGI. As DNA, the CDR3 is TGTGCCAGCAGCCACATCAGAGTCAACTATGGCTACACCTTC. The encoded protein is CASSHIRVNYGYTF.